This T cell receptor (beta chain) was retrieved from a study of cytomegalovirus exposure and HLA in healthy donors (dated by TCRdb to about 2017). General notes on the study: An earlier analysis of approximately 550 of the donors reported approximately 270 Gb of sequence data and 117 million unique TCR beta sequences from approximately 180 million T cells. Roughly 300 gigabases of sequencing data and around 80 million unique TCR sequences made up an early release that covered 640 HLA-typed donors. The genetic ancestry cluster associated with self-reported Caucasian donors included 70% to 85% of the 398 genotyped donors. The study aimed to test whether signatures of past pathogen exposure could be identified by cataloging public T cell receptors. The T cell repertoires of several hundred subjects were profiled by immunosequencing and related to cytomegalovirus serostatus. In addition to the first cohort of approximately 670 subjects, a separate validation cohort of approximately 130 different subjects was used. To predict cytomegalovirus infection status, the study combined high-throughput TCR immunosequencing, statistical association of individual TCRs with disease status, and machine learning. To study patterns of TCR occurrence, a later analysis re-analyzed previously published TCR beta repertoires from around 700 donors and added high-resolution HLA genotyping. Rather than using new phenotypic data, the later analysis identified candidate immune exposures from TCR beta sequences and from how often those sequences occurred across donors. To decide whether each TCR beta V gene segment behaved as functional or pseudogenic, an earlier analysis of some 570 of the donors relied on high-throughput TCR beta sequencing. Donor age, sex, ethnicity and CMV serostatus were compiled alongside the repertoire data. A later genetic analysis used genome-wide SNP genotypes for about three fifths of the 666 donors, treating that subset as a discovery cohort. All discovery cohort repertoires had been generated using a single sequencing platform. Both class I and class II loci were covered by HLA typing, at four-digit resolution. The number of donors typed differed by locus, with roughly 629-640 for A, B, C, DRB1 and DQB1, roughly 520 for DQA1, approximately 580 for DPA1, and around 430 for DPB1. About five DR-DQ haplotypes were handled as single units for association and clustering, since linkage in the cohort was strong. On average, roughly 240,000 unique TCR beta nucleotide sequences were sequenced per donor among a few hundred genotyped donors of the cohort, with around 19% of those sequences being non-productive.

The cohort was made up of 650 to 700 healthy bone marrow donors. All cohort members were sampled while nominally healthy, although unrecorded immune exposures were likely present. The donor tested CMV seronegative, placing the donor among the roughly 350 seronegative members of the cohort. A peripheral blood sample was provided by each donor, and peripheral blood mononuclear cells were used for TCR beta sequencing. The Qiagen DNeasy Blood Extraction Kit was used to extract genomic DNA from the blood cell samples. Concerning this clone itself: Its antigen is not yet known. Per-base qualities were not stored, and no clone one base away is much larger.

Overall results and qualifications from the work: The earlier analysis of some 560 of the donors excluded 15 to 20 rarely observed V segments, including chromosome 9 orphons, because counts were too low. In a later analysis, HLA-associated TCR beta chains were found to be more clonally expanded and to have lower generation probabilities than equally common non-associated chains. Immune exposure information for the cohort was limited to CMV serostatus. Because HLA typing was unavailable for some donors at each locus, only the typed subset was used in association tests. The authors suggested that the approach could potentially be extended to other disease states and immunological phenotypes. A cluster of highly shared sequence variants was judged likely to represent a technical artifact of the sequencing pipeline. In an earlier analysis of about 600 of the donors, most TCR beta V segments appeared in productive rearrangements about 87% or about 30% of the time, broadly matching IMGT annotations. A later analysis found that most CMV-associated TCR beta chains appeared HLA-restricted, with HLA associations seemingly driven largely by CMV exposure. Roughly uniform sequencing depth across donors was assumed in presence/absence analyses, although this assumption may not hold. Three of the identified cytomegalovirus-associated TCR beta chains were confirmed in vitro to be specific for cytomegalovirus antigens. A later genetic analysis reported fewer N-insertions in productive TCRs among donors in an Asian-associated ancestry cluster than the roughly 650-donor mean. A later analysis reported that several top co-occurrence clusters appeared linked to parvovirus B19, influenza, CMV and Epstein-Barr virus. In a later analysis, TCR association rates were found to vary across HLA loci, with the most associated TCRs seen for DRB1 alleles and the fewest for HLA-C alleles. When HLA alleles, especially DR and DQ, strongly co-occurred, TCR associations were difficult to assign to individual alleles. An association between a missense DCLRE1C variant and V-gene and J-gene trimming of TCR beta chains was found in a later genetic analysis and replicated in an independent cohort. The 87-base-pair reads could not distinguish some IMGT-functional V segments, including TRBV6-2 and TRBV6-3, so those segments were excluded. Cytomegalovirus status was reported to be diagnosed by the classifier with high specificity and sensitivity in both the original and validation cohorts. Correlated functional status among segregating V segments might be attributable to linkage disequilibrium, but an unknown experimental factor could not be ruled out. A later analysis associated about 16,000 TCR beta sequences with specific HLA alleles at a false discovery rate of 0.05. A further reported finding was that TCR beta sequences accurately predicted the HLA-A and HLA-B alleles for most subjects in the first cohort. This cohort had only TCR beta chains sequenced, and the lack of alpha or paired-chain data limited which features could be detected. The study gave a list of 150 to 200 TCR beta chains associated with cytomegalovirus. Most TCR sequences were seen in very few donors, while some public TCRs were found in many individuals.

Libraries came from the immunoSEQ multiplex PCR assay. The multiplex PCR relied on a mix of 60 forward primers for TCR Vbeta segments and 13 reverse primers for TCR Jbeta segments. A multiplex PCR assay on genomic DNA amplified the CDR3 region of rearranged TCR beta genes. On the Illumina HiSeq System, the amplified TCR beta libraries were sequenced as 87-base-pair reads. As for the original processing: In a later analysis, 77 million or so unique TCR beta chains were counted across the 500 to 850 repertoires, and around 10 million of these chains were shared by at least two donors. A nearest-neighbor algorithm error-corrected the raw reads and collapsed the reads into unique sequences, merging closely related sequences to remove PCR and sequencing errors. Alignment of CDR3 sequences to IMGT reference sequences was used to assign V, D and J gene segments. Each retained sequence needed at least a six-nucleotide match to both a V gene segment and a J gene segment. A rearrangement was called productive if the CDR3 had no stop codons and remained in frame with V and J, and every other rearrangement was called non-productive. CDR3 was defined according to IMGT convention as the region running from the second conserved V-encoded cysteine to the conserved J-encoded phenylalanine. In an earlier analysis of just under 600 of the donors, sequences lacking an unambiguous match to a single V gene segment were excluded. In an earlier analysis of several hundred of the donors, V segments were called functional above 56.7% productive rearrangements and were called segregating when the between-donor standard deviation exceeded 5%. To diagnose cytomegalovirus status from the catalog of TCR beta chain sequences, a statistical classification framework was built. In a later analysis, TCR nucleotide sequences were compared against IMGT/GENE-DB human TR gene sequences so that V and J genes could be assigned. The TCRdist pipeline was used in a later analysis to assign CDR3 sequences and most-parsimonious VDJ recombination scenarios. In a later analysis, each TCR beta chain was defined by its CDR3 amino acid sequence together with its V-gene family, and reads without a unique V-gene family were excluded. In a later analysis, 450 to 600 highly shared, low-generation-probability nucleotide sequences were removed to address suspected cross-contamination and a sequencing artifact. For each public chain, a later analysis derived a clonal expansion index from normalized ranks of inferred template counts within each repertoire. In a later analysis, generation probabilities were computed with a VDJ recombination model fitted to out-of-frame rearrangements, and the resulting probabilities were checked against IGoR. A later analysis scored TCR-TCR, TCR-HLA and TCR-CMV co-occurrence with hypergeometric tests, applying a repertoire-size bias correction to TCR pairs. To estimate false discovery rates, a later analysis permuted the HLA or CMV assignments 20 times. In a later analysis, co-occurring TCRs were grouped using DBSCAN, and TCRdist sequence similarity was added for clustering within HLA-allele-positive subsets. Repertoires with fewer than 30,000 or more than 120,000 public chains, plus five repertoires with anomalous nucleotide sharing, were excluded from co-occurrence clustering. Sourced from immuneACCESS, this table was stored by TCRdb with only in-frame sequences that have V and J called. A share of the clones is absent; for the studies checked, an unresolved V gene accounts for under half, and the remainder has no known explanation. V, J and clone size are those of that table, while D and trimming were read from the DNA. In all, the sample holds about 37,000 clones, and roughly 76% of those were seen once. Jointly, the top ten make up about 9.3% of the sample.

Ends trimmed: V by 10 bases, J by 3 bases; bases unmatched to a gene: 10. Reading from cysteine to phenylalanine, the CDR3 counts 14 amino acids. Just the 42-base CDR3 DNA is kept, in frame starting at base 1. CDR1 and CDR2, per the germline V gene, are MNHGY and SAAAGT. This sequence uses TRBV6-8 and TRBJ2-7, with 9 middle bases fitting TRBD1. The sequence came from a middle-aged woman in good health and CMV-seronegative. What was sequenced was PBMCs. This receptor has the CDR3 CATNRDRDFYEQYF. The sequence in DNA is TGTGCCACCAACCGGGACAGGGATTTCTACGAGCAGTACTTC.